These T cell receptor beta chains were read from a single sample in a study of cytomegalovirus exposure and HLA in healthy donors. Data came from immunoSEQ multiplex PCR; TCRdb stores just in-frame clones and leaves some out. This sample has 65,000 to 95,000 clones, with around 77% found just once. The source material was PBMCs. The receptors stem from a man aged 50 to 60 in good health and CMV-seronegative. The conserved cysteine and the conserved F or W are not part of the CDR3 here.

TRBJ1-4	TRBV20-1	SAPRGEKLF
TRBJ2-3	TRBV5-1	ASSPLSRESTDTQY
TRBJ1-6	TRBV19	ASSNGQGANSPLH
TRBJ2-5	TRBV6-1	ASSPRTGGGTTVY
TRBJ1-2	TRBV30	AWSATGDLSGYT
TRBJ2-7	TRBV18	ASSPWDRGEQY
TRBJ2-2	TRBV7-8	ASSSQGMATGELF
TRBJ2-7	TRBV28	ASRPTEYEQY
TRBJ1-4	TRBV4-1	ASSPPRGWEKLF
TRBJ2-7	TRBV6-5	ASSYSPSGGYEQY
TRBJ1-6	TRBV5-5	ASSFSQGNSPLH
TRBJ2-1	TRBV5-1	ASSFPRGGNEQF
TRBJ1-5	TRBV5-1	ASSLGIGAFNQPQH
TRBJ2-3	TRBV29-1	SVEDPWGAGTDTQY
TRBJ1-3	TRBV19	ASSAPGQGANTIY
TRBJ1-5	TRBV6-6	ASSSGAGRFQPQH
TRBJ1-2	TRBV19	ASSGVGGSYGYT
TRBJ2-3	TRBV9	ASSPSGGDTDTQY
TRBJ2-3	TRBV11-3	ASSLAGPDTQY
TRBJ2-5	TRBV10-1	ASARREGETQY